This is a list of T cell receptor beta chains from one sample in a study of blood T cell repertoires in COVID-19. Generated by immunoSEQ multiplex PCR, the TCRdb table keeps only in-frame clones and is missing some. The sample lists 110,000 or so clones; approximately 84% were seen once. The specimen was peripheral blood. All receptors derive from a woman in her thirties or forties with acute or convalescent COVID-19. Both conserved end residues are part of each CDR3. Each record gives: V gene, clone size, D gene, J gene, CDR3 protein, CDR3 DNA. D genes are given only for firm matches. Clone sizes are given selectively: once, few, many, or a class where the clone is expanded.

TRBV5-4	NA	NA	TRBJ2-1	CASSLGPSEQFF	TGTGCCAGCAGCTTGGGGCCTAGTGAGCAGTTCTTC
TRBV5-1	NA	TRBD2	TRBJ2-5	CARSPRGGAGETQYF	TGCGCCCGCAGCCCGCGCGGGGGGGCGGGAGAGACCCAGTACTTC
TRBV2	once	TRBD1	TRBJ1-5	CASSEGGTAVFQPQHF	TGTGCCAGCAGTGAAGGTGGGACAGCGGTATTTCAGCCCCAGCATTTT
TRBV6-2/TRBV6-3	many	TRBD2	TRBJ2-7	CASSLLAGPYEQYF	TGTGCCAGCAGTCTTCTAGCGGGACCCTACGAGCAGTACTTC
TRBV30	NA	TRBD2	TRBJ2-4	CAWSGTSGVDVQYF	TGTGCCTGGAGTGGAACTAGCGGGGTGGATGTTCAGTACTTC
TRBV24-1	NA	NA	TRBJ2-3	CATSFAGAGDTQYF	TGTGCCACCAGTTTCGCGGGGGCAGGGGATACGCAGTATTTT
TRBV6-5	NA	NA	TRBJ1-1	CASSYSNSAEAFF	TGTGCCAGCAGTTACTCGAACAGTGCTGAAGCTTTCTTT
TRBV11-2	NA	TRBD2	TRBJ2-3	CASSLGAGGHSTDTQYF	TGTGCCAGCAGCTTAGGAGCGGGGGGCCATAGCACAGATACGCAGTATTTT
TRBV6-2/TRBV6-3	NA	NA	TRBJ2-6	CASSYGLETGANVLTF	TGTGCCAGCAGTTACGGTTTAGAAACTGGGGCCAACGTCCTGACTTTC
TRBV3-1/TRBV3-2	NA	NA	TRBJ1-3	CASSPMTGGTGNTIYF	TGTGCCAGCAGCCCCATGACGGGAGGGACTGGAAACACCATATATTTT
TRBV18	NA	TRBD1	TRBJ2-1	CASSGTGGINEQFF	TGTGCCAGCTCAGGGACAGGGGGCATCAATGAGCAGTTCTTC
TRBV10-3	NA	NA	TRBJ1-1	CAIRGPTQTGSTEAFF	TGTGCCATCAGGGGCCCCACCCAAACAGGCTCCACTGAAGCTTTCTTT
TRBV7-9	NA	NA	TRBJ1-1	CASSPQAEAFF	TGTGCCAGCAGCCCGCAGGCGGAAGCTTTCTTT
TRBV7-9	NA	TRBD2	TRBJ2-5	CASSRRGTRRGQETQYF	TGTGCCAGCAGCCGAAGAGGGACTAGGAGGGGACAAGAGACCCAGTACTTC
TRBV3-1/TRBV3-2	once	TRBD1	TRBJ1-1	CASSHSYRGRTEAFF	TGTGCCAGCAGCCACTCCTACAGGGGGCGGACTGAAGCTTTCTTT
TRBV2	NA	NA	TRBJ2-5	CASRSGTRETQYF	TGTGCCAGCAGATCAGGGACTCGAGAGACCCAGTACTTC
TRBV27	NA	NA	TRBJ1-2	CASSLSVGADYGYTF	TGTGCCAGCAGTTTATCTGTGGGGGCAGACTATGGCTACACCTTC
TRBV21-1	NA	NA	TRBJ2-1	CASRTGNEQFF	TGTGCCAGTCGGACAGGGAATGAGCAGTTCTTC
TRBV3-1/TRBV3-2	NA	NA	TRBJ2-3	CASSRASGFTDTQYF	TGTGCCAGCAGCCGGGCCAGCGGGTTCACAGATACGCAGTATTTT
TRBV19	NA	TRBD2	TRBJ2-1	CASSPSLPSGGPLNEQFF	TGTGCCAGTAGTCCGTCCCTTCCTAGCGGGGGGCCCCTCAATGAGCAGTTCTTC
TRBV19	few	TRBD1	TRBJ1-1	CASIPGGEGTEAFF	TGTGCCAGTATTCCAGGGGGCGAGGGCACTGAAGCTTTCTTT
TRBV7-2	NA	NA	TRBJ2-7	CASSLERAYEQYF	TGTGCCAGCAGCTTAGAAAGAGCCTACGAGCAGTACTTC
TRBV5-4	NA	TRBD2	TRBJ2-7	CASSQTSRGGYEQYF	TGTGCCAGCAGCCAGACTAGCCGCGGCGGTTACGAGCAGTACTTC
TRBV7-2	NA	TRBD2	TRBJ2-3	CASSLVGAGGATDTQYF	TGTGCCAGCAGCTTAGTTGGAGCGGGGGGGGCGACAGATACGCAGTATTTT
TRBV3-1/TRBV3-2	NA	NA	TRBJ1-6	CASSQVGPNSPLHF	TGTGCCAGCAGCCAAGTCGGTCCGAATTCACCCCTCCACTTT
TRBV2	few	TRBD2	TRBJ2-1	CASRRGGNPYNEQFF	TGTGCCAGCAGGCGGGGGGGAAACCCATACAATGAGCAGTTCTTC
TRBV6-2/TRBV6-3	NA	NA	TRBJ1-1	CASSKERRANTEAFF	TGTGCCAGCAGTAAGGAGCGAAGAGCGAACACTGAAGCTTTCTTT
TRBV14	NA	NA	TRBJ2-5	CASSPGLRGRETQYF	TGTGCCAGCAGCCCGGGGTTGCGGGGGCGAGAGACCCAGTACTTC
TRBV5-5	NA	NA	TRBJ1-6	CASSEGGLSYNSPLHF	TGTGCCAGCAGCGAGGGCGGGCTCTCCTATAATTCACCCCTCCACTTT